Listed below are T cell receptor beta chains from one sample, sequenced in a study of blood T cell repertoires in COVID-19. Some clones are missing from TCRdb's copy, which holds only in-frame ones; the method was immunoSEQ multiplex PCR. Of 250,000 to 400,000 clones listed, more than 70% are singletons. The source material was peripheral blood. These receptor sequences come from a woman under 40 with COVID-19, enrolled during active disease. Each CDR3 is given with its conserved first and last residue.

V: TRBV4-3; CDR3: CASGSRGESTDTQYF
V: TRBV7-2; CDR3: CASSLNGGLQAGELFF
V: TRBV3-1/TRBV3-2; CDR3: CASSLTGDNSPLHF
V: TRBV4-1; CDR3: CASSRQGAEKLFF
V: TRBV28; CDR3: CASRSSRVIGGYTF
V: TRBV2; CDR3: CASSEDRLMNTEAFF
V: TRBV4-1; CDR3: CASSQEGGSHYNSPLHF
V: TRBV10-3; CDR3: CAIGKGGAVIDYTF
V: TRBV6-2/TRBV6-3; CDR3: CASSSQAGGLVETQYF
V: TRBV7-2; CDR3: CASSLIAGTGELFF
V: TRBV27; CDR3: CASSPGGGNEQFF
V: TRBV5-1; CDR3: CASSFGAGGPGELFF
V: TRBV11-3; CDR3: CASSPSRGRANYGYTF
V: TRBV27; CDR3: CASQSYGTSYKNTEAFF
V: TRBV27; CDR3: CASSLLAGGPYTGELFF
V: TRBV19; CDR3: CASSIVGGTSYNEQFF
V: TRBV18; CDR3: CASGKGLATSTDTQYF
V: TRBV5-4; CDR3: CASSPRDRGGTEAFF
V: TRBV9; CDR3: CASSVDAPGFRGYTF
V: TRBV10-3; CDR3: CAIRTNRDDTEAFF
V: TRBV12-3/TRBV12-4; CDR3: CASRGSNQPQHF
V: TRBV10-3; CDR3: CAIRRGGDTGELFF
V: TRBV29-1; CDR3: CSIGHRNYGYTF
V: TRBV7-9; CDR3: CASSSATGISSGANVLTF
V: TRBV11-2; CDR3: CASSLDRSQPQHF
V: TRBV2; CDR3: CASIRGETFNEKLFF
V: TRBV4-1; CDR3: CASSQKIGGAAETQYF
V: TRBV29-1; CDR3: CSAWGAGGNTDTQYF
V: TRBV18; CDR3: CATSRARNEKLFF
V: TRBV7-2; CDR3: CASSFMTGDNSPLHF
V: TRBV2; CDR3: CASNSQYGYTF
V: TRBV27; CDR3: CASTSRGGTYNEQFF
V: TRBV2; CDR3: CASGQVEVGELFF
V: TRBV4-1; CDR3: CASSQDIRAGYSGELFF
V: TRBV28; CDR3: CASSSTYGYTF
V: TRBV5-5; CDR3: CASSPFGGADTQYF
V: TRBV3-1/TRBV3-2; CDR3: CASSQFGLAGTDTQYF
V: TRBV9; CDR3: CASNRVNNSPLHF
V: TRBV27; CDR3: CASSQDSSYNSPLHF
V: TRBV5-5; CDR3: CASSFGGNNEQFF
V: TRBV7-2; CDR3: CASSPRQGDGYTF
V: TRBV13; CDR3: CASRNWVSGNEKLFF
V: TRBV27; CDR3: CASSLIKGEGDTQYF
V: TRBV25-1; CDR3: CASSEHRGGSSGANVLTF
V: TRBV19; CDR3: CASTPQGNNQPQHF
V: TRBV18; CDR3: CASSPRASTETQYF
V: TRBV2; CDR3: CASSISVLVGEQFF
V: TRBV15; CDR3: CATSRDGGTDTQYF
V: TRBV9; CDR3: CASSVSIGTQGQETQYF
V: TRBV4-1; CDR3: CASSQVTRGDGGYTF
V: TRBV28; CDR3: CASRTQALNSPLHF
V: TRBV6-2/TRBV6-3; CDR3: CASSYRGGPTNIQYF
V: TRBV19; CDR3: CASSNRAYGYTF
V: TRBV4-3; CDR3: CASSQADRANSPLHF
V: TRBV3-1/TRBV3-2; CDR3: CASSLRRETQYF
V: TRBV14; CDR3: CASSRRDPNYGYTF
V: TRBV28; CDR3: CASSTRVTEAFF
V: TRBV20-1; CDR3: CSASYGSGNTIYF
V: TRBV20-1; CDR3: CSARTGPEAFF